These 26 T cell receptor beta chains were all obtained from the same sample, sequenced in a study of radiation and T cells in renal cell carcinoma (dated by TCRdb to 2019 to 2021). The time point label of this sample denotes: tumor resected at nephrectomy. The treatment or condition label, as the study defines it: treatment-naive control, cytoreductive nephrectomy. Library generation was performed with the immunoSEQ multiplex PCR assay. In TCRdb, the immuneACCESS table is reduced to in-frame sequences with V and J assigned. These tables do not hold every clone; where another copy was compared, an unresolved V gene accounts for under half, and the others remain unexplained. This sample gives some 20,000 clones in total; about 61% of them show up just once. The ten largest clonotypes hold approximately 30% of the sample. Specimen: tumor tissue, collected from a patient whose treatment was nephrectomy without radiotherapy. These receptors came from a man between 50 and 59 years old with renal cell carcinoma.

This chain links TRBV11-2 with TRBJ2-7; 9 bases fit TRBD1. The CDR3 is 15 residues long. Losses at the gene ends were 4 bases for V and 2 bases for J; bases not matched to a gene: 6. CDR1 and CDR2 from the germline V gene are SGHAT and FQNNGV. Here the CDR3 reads CASSSPGQGAYEQYF. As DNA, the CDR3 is TGTGCCAGCAGCTCCCCGGGACAGGGAGCCTACGAGCAGTACTTC.

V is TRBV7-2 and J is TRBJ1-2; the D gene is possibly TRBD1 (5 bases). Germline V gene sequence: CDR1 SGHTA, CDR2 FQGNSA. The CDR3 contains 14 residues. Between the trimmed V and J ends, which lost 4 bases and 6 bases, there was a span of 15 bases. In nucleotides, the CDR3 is TGTGCCAGCAGCTCCCCAGGGTTACCTCATGGCTACACCTTC. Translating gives CASSSPGLPHGYTF. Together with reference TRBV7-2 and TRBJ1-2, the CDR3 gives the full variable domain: GAGVSQSPSNKVTEKGKDVELRCDPISGHTALYWYRQSLGQGLEFLIYFQGNSAPDKSGLPSDRFSAERTGGSVSTLTIQRTQQEDSAVYLCASSSPGLPHGYTFGSGTRLTVV.

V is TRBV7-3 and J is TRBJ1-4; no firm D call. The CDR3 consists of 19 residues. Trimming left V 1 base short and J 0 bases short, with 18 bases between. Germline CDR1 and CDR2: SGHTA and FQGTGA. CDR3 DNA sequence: TGTGCCAGCAGCTTAATCGGTTTGGGCGGGAGAGCAACTAATGAAAAACTGTTTTTT. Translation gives CASSLIGLGGRATNEKLFF. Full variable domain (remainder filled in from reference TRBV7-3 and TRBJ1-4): GAGVSQTPSNKVTEKGKYVELRCDPISGHTALYWYRQSLGQGPEFLIYFQGTGAADDSGLPNDRFFAVRPEGSVSTLKIQRTERGDSAVYLCASSLIGLGGRATNEKLFFGSGTQLSVL.

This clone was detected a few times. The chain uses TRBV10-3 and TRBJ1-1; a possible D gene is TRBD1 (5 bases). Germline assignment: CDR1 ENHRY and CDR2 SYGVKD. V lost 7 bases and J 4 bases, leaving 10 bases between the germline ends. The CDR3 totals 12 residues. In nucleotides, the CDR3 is TGTGCCATCAAGGGGAGGTCCACTGAAGCTTTCTTT. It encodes CAIKGRSTEAFF.

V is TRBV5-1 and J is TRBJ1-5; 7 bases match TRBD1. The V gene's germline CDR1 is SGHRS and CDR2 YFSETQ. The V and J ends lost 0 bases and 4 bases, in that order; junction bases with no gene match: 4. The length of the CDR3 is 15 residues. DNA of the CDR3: TGCGCCAGCAGCTTGGCAGGGGGTGGTAATCAGCCCCAGCATTTT. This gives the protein CASSLAGGGNQPQHF.

The CDR3 nucleotides are TGCGCCAGCAGCCATCCCCGACCTACGCAGTATTTT. Translating gives CASSHPRPTQYF. This chain connects TRBV4-3 to TRBJ2-3; D not resolved. The CDR3 totals 12 residues. Germline V gene lookup returns CDR1 LGHNA and CDR2 YSLEER. V dropped 3 bases and J dropped 8 bases, with 9 bases sitting between them.

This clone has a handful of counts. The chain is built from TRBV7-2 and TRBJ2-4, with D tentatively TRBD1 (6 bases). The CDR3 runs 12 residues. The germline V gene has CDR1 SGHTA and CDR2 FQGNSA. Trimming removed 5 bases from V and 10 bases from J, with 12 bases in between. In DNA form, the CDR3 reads TGTGCCAGCAGCCACCCGGACAGAATTCAGTACTTC. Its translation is CASSHPDRIQYF.

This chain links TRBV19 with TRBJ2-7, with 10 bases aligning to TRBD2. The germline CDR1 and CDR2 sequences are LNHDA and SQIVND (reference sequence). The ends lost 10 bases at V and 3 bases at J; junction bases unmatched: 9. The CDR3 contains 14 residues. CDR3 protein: CATTPSGSFYEQYF. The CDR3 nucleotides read TGTGCCACCACACCTAGCGGGAGTTTCTACGAGCAGTACTTC.

CDR3 region: CASSAYLTEAYEQYF. The CDR3 DNA follows: TGTGCCAGTAGTGCATACCTGACAGAGGCCTACGAGCAGTACTTC. V is TRBV19 and J is TRBJ2-7; perhaps TRBD1 as D (5 bases). CDR3 length: 15 residues. V was pared by 5 bases and J by 2 bases, with 16 bases between. CDR1 is LNHDA, CDR2 SQIVND, per germline (reference sequence).

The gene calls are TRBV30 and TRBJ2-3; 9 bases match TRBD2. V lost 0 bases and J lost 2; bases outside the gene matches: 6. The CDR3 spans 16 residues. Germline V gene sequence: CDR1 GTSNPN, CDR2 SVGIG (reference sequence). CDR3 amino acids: CAWSVPPSGITDTQYF. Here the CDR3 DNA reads TGTGCCTGGAGTGTACCACCTAGCGGGATCACAGATACGCAGTATTTT. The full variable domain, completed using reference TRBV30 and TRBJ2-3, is SQTIHQWPATLVQPVGSPLSLECTVEGTSNPNLYWYRQAAGRGLQLLFYSVGIGQISSEVPQNLSASRPQDRQFILSSKKLLLSDSGFYLCAWSVPPSGITDTQYFGPGTRLTVL.

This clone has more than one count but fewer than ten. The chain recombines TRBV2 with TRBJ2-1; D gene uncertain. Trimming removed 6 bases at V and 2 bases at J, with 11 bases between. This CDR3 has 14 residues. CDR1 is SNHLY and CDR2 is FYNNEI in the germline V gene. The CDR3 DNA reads TGTGCCAGCAGGGAATACATCACCTACAATGAGCAGTTCTTC. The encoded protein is CASREYITYNEQFF.

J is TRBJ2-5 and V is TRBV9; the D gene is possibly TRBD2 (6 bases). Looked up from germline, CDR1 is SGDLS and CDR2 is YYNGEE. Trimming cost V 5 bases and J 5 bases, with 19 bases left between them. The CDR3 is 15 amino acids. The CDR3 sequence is CASSAPLLGRETQYF. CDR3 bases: TGTGCCAGCAGTGCACCCCTGTTGGGGAGGGAGACCCAGTACTTC.

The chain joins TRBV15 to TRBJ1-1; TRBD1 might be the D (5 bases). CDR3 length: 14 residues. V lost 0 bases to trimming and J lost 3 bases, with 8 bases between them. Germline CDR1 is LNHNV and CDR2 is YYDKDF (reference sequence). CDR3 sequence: CATSRELGDTEAFF. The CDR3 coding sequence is TGTGCCACCAGCAGAGAGTTAGGGGACACTGAAGCTTTCTTT.

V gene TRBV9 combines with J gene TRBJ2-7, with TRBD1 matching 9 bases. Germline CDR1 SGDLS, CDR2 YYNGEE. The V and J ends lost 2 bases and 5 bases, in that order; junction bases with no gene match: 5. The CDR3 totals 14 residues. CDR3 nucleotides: TGTGCCAGCAGCGTCGGGACAGGGCTCAACGAGCAGTACTTC. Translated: CASSVGTGLNEQYF.

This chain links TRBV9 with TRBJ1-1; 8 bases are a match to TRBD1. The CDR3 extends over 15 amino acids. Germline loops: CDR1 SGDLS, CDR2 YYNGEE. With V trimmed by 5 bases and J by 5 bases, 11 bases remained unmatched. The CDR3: CASSNRQGAQTEAFF. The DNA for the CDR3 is TGTGCCAGCAGTAACCGGCAGGGGGCCCAGACTGAAGCTTTCTTT. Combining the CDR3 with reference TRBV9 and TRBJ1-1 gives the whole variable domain DSGVTQTPKHLITATGQRVTLRCSPRSGDLSVYWYQQSLDQGLQFLIQYYNGEERAKGNILERFSAQQFPDLHSELNLSSLELGDSALYFCASSNRQGAQTEAFFGQGTRLTVV.

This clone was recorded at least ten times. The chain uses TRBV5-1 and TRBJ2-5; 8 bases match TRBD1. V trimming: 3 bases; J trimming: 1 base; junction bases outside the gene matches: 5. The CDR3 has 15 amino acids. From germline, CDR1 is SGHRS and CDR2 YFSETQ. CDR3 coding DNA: TGCGCCAGCAGCTCGGACAGGGTTGGCCAAGAGACCCAGTACTTC. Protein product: CASSSDRVGQETQYF.

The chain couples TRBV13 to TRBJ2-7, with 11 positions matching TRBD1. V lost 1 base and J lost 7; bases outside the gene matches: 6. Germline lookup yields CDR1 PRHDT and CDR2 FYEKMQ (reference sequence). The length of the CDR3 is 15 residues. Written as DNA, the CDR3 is TGTGCCAGCAGCTTAGAGGGGACAGGGGGGAAAGAGCAGTACTTC. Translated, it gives CASSLEGTGGKEQYF.

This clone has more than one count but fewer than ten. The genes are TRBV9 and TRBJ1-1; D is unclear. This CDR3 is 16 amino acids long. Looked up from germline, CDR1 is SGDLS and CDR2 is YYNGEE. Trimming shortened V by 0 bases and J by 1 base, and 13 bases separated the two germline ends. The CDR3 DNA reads TGTGCCAGCAGCGTAGGACCTCTGGTCCGGAACACTGAAGCTTTCTTT. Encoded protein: CASSVGPLVRNTEAFF.

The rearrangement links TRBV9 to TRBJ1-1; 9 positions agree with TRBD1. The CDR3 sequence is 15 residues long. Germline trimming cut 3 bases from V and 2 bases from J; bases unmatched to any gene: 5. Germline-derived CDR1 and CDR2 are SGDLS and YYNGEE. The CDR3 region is CASSARDRANTEAFF. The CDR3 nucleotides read TGTGCCAGCAGCGCCCGGGACAGGGCAAACACTGAAGCTTTCTTT.

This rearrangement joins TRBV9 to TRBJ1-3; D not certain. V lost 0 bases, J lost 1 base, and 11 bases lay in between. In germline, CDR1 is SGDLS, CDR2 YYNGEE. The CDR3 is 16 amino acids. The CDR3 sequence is CASSVEIGGSGNTIYF. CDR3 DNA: TGTGCCAGCAGCGTAGAGATAGGAGGGTCTGGAAACACCATATATTTT.

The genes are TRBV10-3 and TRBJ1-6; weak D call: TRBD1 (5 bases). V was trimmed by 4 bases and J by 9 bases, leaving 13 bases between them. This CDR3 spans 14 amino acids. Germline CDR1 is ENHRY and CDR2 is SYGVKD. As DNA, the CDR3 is TGTGCCATCAGTGGGGGCGGCCAAGGTTCACCCCTCCACTTT. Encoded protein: CAISGGGQGSPLHF.

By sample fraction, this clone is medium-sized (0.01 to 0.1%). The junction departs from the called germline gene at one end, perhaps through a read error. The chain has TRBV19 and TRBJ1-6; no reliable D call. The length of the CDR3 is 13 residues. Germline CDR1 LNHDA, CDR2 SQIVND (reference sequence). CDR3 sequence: CATSGVFNSPLHF. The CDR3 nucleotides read TGTGCCACTAGTGGGGTATTTAATTCACCCCTCCACTTT.

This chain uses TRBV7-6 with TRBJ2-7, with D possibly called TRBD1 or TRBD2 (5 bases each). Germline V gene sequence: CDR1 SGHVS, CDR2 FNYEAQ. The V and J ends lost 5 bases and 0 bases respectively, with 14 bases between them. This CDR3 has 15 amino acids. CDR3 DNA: TGTGCCAGCAGCCCCTCCGGGACGGTCTCCTACGAGCAGTACTTC. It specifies CASSPSGTVSYEQYF.

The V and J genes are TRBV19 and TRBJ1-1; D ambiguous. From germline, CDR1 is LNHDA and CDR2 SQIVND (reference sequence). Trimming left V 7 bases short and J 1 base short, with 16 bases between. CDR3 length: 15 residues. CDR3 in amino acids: CASKRVSVGNTEAFF. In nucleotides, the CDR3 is TGTGCCAGTAAGAGGGTTTCGGTGGGGAACACTGAAGCTTTCTTT. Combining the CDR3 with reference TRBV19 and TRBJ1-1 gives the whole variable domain DGGITQSPKYLFRKEGQNVTLSCEQNLNHDAMYWYRQDPGQGLRLIYYSQIVNDFQKGDIAEGYSVSREKKESFPLTVTSAQKNPTAFYLCASKRVSVGNTEAFFGQGTRLTVV.

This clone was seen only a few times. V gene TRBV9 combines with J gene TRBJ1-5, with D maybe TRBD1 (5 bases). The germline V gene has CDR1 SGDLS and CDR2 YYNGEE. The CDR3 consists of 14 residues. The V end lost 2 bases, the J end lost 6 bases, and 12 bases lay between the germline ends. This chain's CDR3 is CASSVGTDSQPQHF. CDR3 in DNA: TGTGCCAGCAGCGTCGGAACCGACAGTCAGCCCCAGCATTTT. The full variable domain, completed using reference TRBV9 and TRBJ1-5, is DSGVTQTPKHLITATGQRVTLRCSPRSGDLSVYWYQQSLDQGLQFLIQYYNGEERAKGNILERFSAQQFPDLHSELNLSSLELGDSALYFCASSVGTDSQPQHFGDGTRLSIL.

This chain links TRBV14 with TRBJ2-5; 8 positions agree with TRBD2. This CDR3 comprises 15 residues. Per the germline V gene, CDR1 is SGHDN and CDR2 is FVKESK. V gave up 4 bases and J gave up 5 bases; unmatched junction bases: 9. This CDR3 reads CASSLVGGAGETQYF. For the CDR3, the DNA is TGTGCCAGCAGCCTCGTCGGGGGGGCCGGGGAGACCCAGTACTTC.